These 22 T cell receptor beta chains share one sample of origin, sequenced in a study of T-cell memory formation after mild COVID-19. Each CDR3 protein is one row after TCRdb ran MiXCR on the 5' RACE reads. The sample has about 290,000 distinct CDR3 sequences, 15% seen once. Source material: PBMCs or a T cell subset sorted from them (not recorded which). Receptors were obtained from a young man who had mild COVID-19 (a few samples of this study predate the infection). Cell type and time point are not known.

This clonotype has more than one count but fewer than ten. The rearrangement links TRBV27 to TRBJ1-5, with TRBD1 identical over 9 bases. V was clipped by 4 bases and J by 5 bases; unmatched bases: 6. Germline assignment: CDR1 MNHEY and CDR2 SMNVEV (reference sequence). This CDR3 is 15 amino acids long. CDR3 region: CASSSGTGWYQPQHF. DNA of the CDR3: TGTGCCAGCAGTTCCGGGACAGGGTGGTATCAGCCCCAGCATTTT.

This clonotype was seen at least ten times. The chain recombines TRBV6-1 with TRBJ1-5; 11 bases map to TRBD1. V was clipped by 0 bases and J by 7 bases; unmatched bases: 5. The CDR3 runs to 16 residues. CDR1 MNHNS and CDR2 SASEGT come from the germline V gene. The CDR3 region is CASSEAEGTGGQPQHF. The CDR3 nucleotides read TGTGCCAGCAGTGAAGCGGAGGGGACAGGGGGACAGCCCCAGCATTTT.

This clonotype was seen only a few times. The rearrangement uses TRBV7-9 and TRBJ2-5; 10 nucleotides line up with TRBD2. This CDR3 has 13 amino acids. V gave up 6 bases and J gave up 4 bases; unmatched junction bases: 2. CDR1 and CDR2 from the germline V gene are SEHNR and FQNEAQ (reference sequence). CDR3 region: CASRASGGETQYF. The CDR3 DNA sequence: TGTGCCAGCAGGGCTAGCGGGGGAGAGACCCAGTACTTC.

The table lists this clonotype with a few counts. The chain joins TRBV5-1 to TRBJ2-2; the D gene is possibly TRBD2 (6 bases). V lost 1 base and J 8 bases, leaving 18 bases between the germline ends. This CDR3 has 16 residues. Per germline, CDR1 SGHRS and CDR2 YFSETQ. The CDR3, as DNA: TGCGCCAGCAGCTTGCCCTCAGTGGCGGGGACGGGGGAGCTGTTTTTT. Protein sequence: CASSLPSVAGTGELFF.

This clonotype appeared a few times. The V call is TRBV2, the J call TRBJ2-1; TRBD2 aligns across 11 bases. This CDR3 contains 16 residues. With V trimmed by 4 bases and J by 5 bases, 7 bases remained unmatched. Germline loops: CDR1 SNHLY, CDR2 FYNNEI. The CDR3 loop is CASSGLVAGGDNEQFF. The CDR3 nucleotides are TGTGCCAGCAGTGGCTTAGTAGCGGGGGGGGACAATGAGCAGTTCTTC.

This clonotype was seen a few times. The chain joins TRBV4-2 to TRBJ1-3, with D perhaps TRBD1 (5 bases). V dropped 0 bases and J dropped 4 bases, with 16 bases sitting between them. CDR1 is LGHNA, CDR2 YNFKEQ, per germline. The CDR3 loop spans 17 amino acids. Here the CDR3 DNA reads TGTGCCAGCAGCCAAGACCGCCCCTCAGGGTTGGGAAACACCATATATTTT. Translating it yields CASSQDRPSGLGNTIYF.

This clonotype was detected many times. The chain couples TRBV6-5 to TRBJ2-5, with D perhaps assigned TRBD1 or TRBD2 (6 bases each). From germline, CDR1 is MNHEY and CDR2 SVGAGI. The CDR3 extends over 14 amino acids. V was pared by 5 bases and J by 4 bases, with 14 bases between. CDR3 coding DNA: TGTGCCAGCAGTCACCGAGGGGGAGGAGAGACCCAGTACTTC. Translating it yields CASSHRGGGETQYF.

This clonotype has only a few counts. The chain employs TRBV7-2 and TRBJ1-5; TRBD1 is a possible D gene (5 bases). In germline, CDR1 is SGHTA, CDR2 FQGNSA. Trimming removed 5 bases at V and 7 bases at J, with 12 bases between. The CDR3 has 13 residues. For the CDR3, the DNA is TGTGCCAGCAGCGAGGGACGACGGCAGCCCCAGCATTTT. This gives the protein CASSEGRRQPQHF. Supplemented by reference TRBV7-2 and TRBJ1-5, the full variable domain reads GAGVSQSPSNKVTEKGKDVELRCDPISGHTALYWYRQSLGQGLEFLIYFQGNSAPDKSGLPSDRFSAERTGGSVSTLTIQRTQQEDSAVYLCASSEGRRQPQHFGDGTRLSIL.

The V gene is TRBV28, the J gene TRBJ2-7; no firm D call. V shed 3 bases and J shed 3 bases, with 9 bases lying between them. Looked up from germline, CDR1 is MDHEN and CDR2 is SYDVKM. The CDR3 totals 13 residues. In DNA form, the CDR3 reads TGTGCCAGCAGTTTCCAGTGGGGCTACGAGCAGTACGTC. Translating gives CASSFQWGYEQYV.

This clonotype was picked up a small number of times. V gene TRBV6-1 combines with J gene TRBJ2-3, with 11 bases fitting TRBD1. Germline V gene lookup returns CDR1 MNHNS and CDR2 SASEGT. CDR3 size: 16 residues. V dropped 8 bases and J dropped 8; count of bases not matched to a gene: 15. The CDR3: CASSRTGGLGEGTQYF. The DNA for the CDR3 is TGTGCCAGCTCCCGGACAGGGGGCTTGGGCGAGGGTACGCAGTATTTT.

The rearrangement uses TRBV20-1 and TRBJ2-3; the D is unclear. Trimming left V 1 base short and J 7 bases short, with 15 bases between. This CDR3 spans 14 amino acids. Per the germline V gene, CDR1 is DFQATT and CDR2 is SNEGSKA (reference sequence). For the CDR3, the DNA is TGCAGTGCTAGAGCGGAGCCGGATGGAAATACGCAGTATTTT. Its translation: CSARAEPDGNTQYF.

This sequence joins TRBV5-8 and TRBJ1-2, with D perhaps matching TRBD1 (5 bases). This CDR3 has 14 amino acids. CDR1 SGHTS and CDR2 YDEGEE come from the germline V gene. V lost 5 bases to trimming and J lost 5 bases, with 16 bases between them. CDR3 in DNA: TGTGCCAGCAGTTATGGGCAGGGAAGGTATGGCTACACCTTC. Protein: CASSYGQGRYGYTF.

The chain combines TRBV7-2 with TRBJ2-2; tentatively, D is TRBD1 (6 bases). The germline gives CDR1 SGHTA, CDR2 FQGNSA. V gave up 6 bases and J gave up 7 bases, with 15 bases separating them. The CDR3 contains 14 residues. CDR3 nucleotide sequence: TGTGCCAGCAGGCAGCAGGGGAAGGGCGGGGAGCTGTTTTTT. It specifies CASRQQGKGGELFF.

The rearrangement uses TRBV12-3 or TRBV12-4 and TRBJ1-2, with D possibly matching TRBD1 (5 bases). The CDR3 loop spans 13 amino acids. The V and J ends lost 1 base and 4 bases respectively, with 7 bases between them. CDR3 nucleotides: TGTGCCAGCAGTTTAGAGGGGTTCTATGGCTACACCTTC. Residues: CASSLEGFYGYTF.

This clonotype was observed a handful of times. The V call is TRBV10-2, the J call TRBJ2-7, with 7 positions matching TRBD1. The CDR3 is 14 amino acids. Per germline, CDR1 WSHSY and CDR2 SAAADI. V shed 4 bases, J shed 0 bases, and the junction held 3 bases outside the gene matches. CDR3 nucleotides: TGCGCCAGCAGTGTGAGGGGGCTCTCCTACGAGCAGTACTTC. As protein: CASSVRGLSYEQYF.

This clonotype was seen only a few times. V gene TRBV4-3 combines with J gene TRBJ2-1; no clear D gene. V was shortened by 1 base and J by 8 bases, with 12 bases between the two germline ends. Germline CDR1 reads LGHNA; CDR2 reads YSLEER. The CDR3 runs 14 residues. CDR3: CASSQAGSRYEQFF. The CDR3, as DNA: TGCGCCAGCAGCCAAGCCGGTAGCAGATATGAGCAGTTCTTC.

This clonotype has a single count. The chain has TRBV18 and TRBJ2-7; D is unresolved. The CDR3 is 13 amino acids. Germline lookup yields CDR1 KGHSH and CDR2 LQKENI. The V end was cut by 1 base, the J end by 2 bases, with 6 bases between. CDR3 sequence: CASSPRAAYEQYF. The DNA for the CDR3 is TGTGCCAGCTCACCACGGGCGGCCTACGAGCAGTACTTC.

This clonotype was detected many times. This chain joins TRBV4-2 and TRBJ2-2; unclear D gene. The germline gives CDR1 LGHNA, CDR2 YNFKEQ. The CDR3 contains 17 residues. Trimming shortened V by 1 base and J by 4 bases, and 16 bases separated the two germline ends. CDR3 loop: CASSQGLGGGPTGELFF. The CDR3 DNA reads as TGTGCCAGCAGCCAAGGATTAGGTGGTGGGCCCACCGGGGAGCTGTTTTTT.

This clonotype was seen a few times. This chain's CDR3 is CASSRSLNEKLFF. The CDR3 DNA reads TGTGCCAGCAGTCGAAGTCTTAATGAAAAACTGTTTTTT. The rearrangement links TRBV28 to TRBJ1-4; no clear D. Germline assignment: CDR1 MDHEN and CDR2 SYDVKM. The V end lost 5 bases, the J end lost 4 bases, and 8 bases lay between the germline ends. CDR3 size: 13 residues.

This chain joins TRBV20-1 and TRBJ2-5, with a tentative D call TRBD2 (5 bases). From germline, CDR1 is DFQATT and CDR2 SNEGSKA (reference sequence). Between the trimmed V and J ends, which lost 1 base and 5 bases, there was a span of 11 bases. This CDR3 has 13 residues. CDR3 nucleotide sequence: TGCAGTGCTAGAGGGCCCCAGCGGGAGACCCAGTACTTC. Protein: CSARGPQRETQYF.

This clonotype occurred a few times. V is TRBV7-3 and J is TRBJ2-3, with unresolved D. Deletions cut 5 bases from V and 6 bases from J, with 12 bases between. Germline CDR1 is SGHTA and CDR2 is FQGTGA. This CDR3 is built from 13 residues. CDR3 protein: CASSLDRIDTQYF. The CDR3 region has the DNA TGTGCCAGCAGCCTGGACCGCATTGATACGCAGTATTTT.

This clonotype was recorded a few times. The chain carries TRBV6-2 or TRBV6-3 and TRBJ2-5, with a possible D match to TRBD2 (7 bases). The CDR3 length is 13 residues. Germline V gene data show CDR1 as MNHEY and CDR2 as SVGEGT. The germline V and J ends were trimmed by 6 bases and 5 bases, with 13 bases remaining between them. CDR3 nucleotide sequence: TGTGCCAGCAGACTACAGGGAGGGGAGACCCAGTACTTC. Translating gives CASRLQGGETQYF.